The 27 T cell receptor beta chains reported below all come from one sample, sequenced in a study of blood T cell repertoires in COVID-19. Sequenced by immunoSEQ multiplex PCR; TCRdb stores in-frame clones only, minus some. In the table there are about 26,000 clones, around 87% of which are singletons. The sample taken for sequencing was peripheral blood. The receptors here all came from a human donor in a cohort sampled during active COVID-19. The donor label of this sample is uncertain.

The V and J genes are TRBV4-1 and TRBJ2-5, with 8 positions matching TRBD2. This CDR3 is built from 16 residues. The V gene's germline CDR1 is MGHRA and CDR2 YSYEKL. V was pared by 1 base and J by 5 bases, with 9 bases of the junction left unmatched. The CDR3 here is CASSQVEASGGETQYF. CDR3 nucleotides: TGCGCCAGCAGCCAAGTAGAGGCTTCGGGGGGGGAGACCCAGTACTTC.

The chain joins TRBV10-3 to TRBJ1-4; tentative D call: TRBD1 (5 bases). CDR3 length equals 14 residues. CDR1 ENHRY and CDR2 SYGVKD come from the germline V gene. V was cut by 5 bases and J by 6 bases, with 13 bases left in between. CDR3 protein: CAISSGRGDEKLFF. The CDR3 region has the DNA TGTGCCATCAGTTCAGGGAGGGGAGATGAAAAACTGTTTTTT.

The DNA for the CDR3 is TGCGCCAGCAGCATAGGACAGGGTGACTATGGCTACACCTTC. Amino acids: CASSIGQGDYGYTF. V is TRBV5-1 and J is TRBJ1-2; 8 bases line up with TRBD1. V gave up 4 bases and J gave up 3 bases; unmatched junction bases: 5. Looked up from germline, CDR1 is SGHRS and CDR2 is YFSETQ. This CDR3 is 14 amino acids long.

The chain joins TRBV19 to TRBJ2-3; no firm D call. The CDR3 is 14 amino acids. The V gene's germline CDR1 is LNHDA and CDR2 SQIVND (reference sequence). Trimming removed 4 bases at V and 2 bases at J, with 10 bases between. Here the CDR3 reads CASSTDSLTDTQYF. The DNA for the CDR3 is TGTGCCAGTAGTACAGACTCTCTCACAGATACGCAGTATTTT.

The J gene is TRBJ2-1, the V gene TRBV11-2, with D unclear. Trimming removed 3 bases at V and 8 bases at J, with 11 bases between. The CDR3 covers 13 residues. Germline V lookup: CDR1 SGHAT, CDR2 FQNNGV. In DNA form, the CDR3 reads TGTGCCAGCAGCTTCTTCCTTGGAGATGAGCAGTTCTTC. It encodes CASSFFLGDEQFF.

The genes are TRBV15 and TRBJ2-1, with 8 bases aligning to TRBD2. V gave up 0 bases and J gave up 12 bases; unmatched junction bases: 10. Germline CDR1 reads LNHNV; CDR2 reads YYDKDF (reference sequence). The CDR3 is 15 amino acids. For the CDR3, the DNA is TGTGCCACCAGCAGAGATACCGGGGGGGGCCCCCGGCAGTTCTTC. This codes for CATSRDTGGGPRQFF.

This chain uses TRBV6-5 with TRBJ2-7; the D gene is possibly TRBD2 (7 bases). The CDR3 loop spans 14 amino acids. Per germline, CDR1 MNHEY and CDR2 SVGAGI. V shed 7 bases and J shed 4 bases, with 17 bases lying between them. In DNA, the CDR3 is TGTGCCAGCATGGATCGGGGGGCGAAGTACGAGCAGTACTTC. Protein: CASMDRGAKYEQYF.

The CDR3 protein is CASHTGLAGAKNEQFF. The DNA of the CDR3 is TGTGCCAGTCATACGGGACTAGCGGGGGCCAAAAATGAGCAGTTCTTC. The gene calls are TRBV6-6 and TRBJ2-1; 14 bases fit TRBD2. Germline CDR1 is MNHNY and CDR2 is SVGAGI (reference sequence). The CDR3 has 16 residues. V trimming: 9 bases; J trimming: 7 bases; junction bases outside the gene matches: 11.

In regard to this clone: One junction end disagrees with the germline gene, perhaps due to a read error. V is TRBV5-4 and J is TRBJ2-4; 12 bases are a match to TRBD2. CDR1 and CDR2 from the germline V gene are SGHNT and YYREEE (reference sequence). The CDR3 is 14 residues long. The CDR3 DNA reads TGTGCCTACAGGCTAGCGGGGGGGCCAAACCTTCAGTACTTC. Its protein is CAYRLAGGPNLQYF.

V and J are TRBV7-2 and TRBJ2-2; 7 bases map to TRBD2. With 4 bases clipped from V and 7 bases from J, the junction kept 6 bases outside the gene matches. CDR1 is SGHTA and CDR2 is FQGNSA in the germline V gene. CDR3 length equals 14 residues. DNA of the CDR3: TGTGCCAGCAGCTCCCTCGTAGCGGGCGGGGAGCTGTTTTTT. Its protein product is CASSSLVAGGELFF.

This chain connects TRBV7-9 to TRBJ2-2, with D possibly matching TRBD2 (7 bases). The CDR3 covers 13 residues. Between the trimmed V and J ends, which lost 8 bases and 4 bases, there was a span of 11 bases. The germline CDR1 and CDR2 sequences are SEHNR and FQNEAQ (reference sequence). The CDR3, as DNA: TGTGCCAGCCGGGGGGCAGGCACCGGGGAGCTGTTTTTT. Amino acids: CASRGAGTGELFF.

The rearrangement joins TRBV4-1 to TRBJ1-2; the D gene is possibly TRBD1 (6 bases). V shed 1 base and J shed 8 bases, with 8 bases lying between them. This CDR3 has 12 residues. CDR1 is MGHRA, CDR2 YSYEKL, per germline. The chain's CDR3 is CASSQAGDGYTF. Written as DNA, the CDR3 is TGCGCCAGCAGCCAAGCAGGGGACGGCTACACCTTC.

In its sample, this clone was seen a few times. The chain has TRBV5-1 and TRBJ2-7; 9 bases match TRBD2. CDR3 size: 15 residues. Germline-derived CDR1 and CDR2 are SGHRS and YFSETQ. The junction had 7 bases not matched to a gene; V was cut back by 4 bases and J by 2 bases. In DNA form, the CDR3 reads TGCGCCAGCAGCCCAAATAGCGGGGGTCCCTACGAGCAGTACTTC. Translating it yields CASSPNSGGPYEQYF.

CDR3 DNA sequence: TGCGCCAGTGGCCCCCGGCTAGCGGGGAATGAGCAGTTCTTC. This codes for CASGPRLAGNEQFF. This chain uses TRBV5-1 with TRBJ2-1, with 9 bases fitting TRBD2. V dropped 8 bases and J dropped 7; count of bases not matched to a gene: 10. Germline CDR1 reads SGHRS; CDR2 reads YFSETQ. The CDR3 runs to 14 residues.

This chain uses TRBV7-3 with TRBJ2-1; 8 bases agree with TRBD2. V gave up 5 bases and J gave up 2 bases; unmatched junction bases: 5. Germline V gene lookup returns CDR1 SGHTA and CDR2 FQGTGA. This CDR3 is 15 amino acids long. The CDR3 DNA reads as TGTGCCAGCAGCCCCAGCGGGGGACCCTACAATGAGCAGTTCTTC. Amino acids: CASSPSGGPYNEQFF.

This chain links TRBV5-1 with TRBJ2-7; 11 bases map to TRBD1. The V gene's germline CDR1 is SGHRS and CDR2 YFSETQ. V lost 4 bases and J lost 5; bases outside the gene matches: 8. The CDR3 loop spans 15 amino acids. CDR3 coding DNA: TGCGCCAGCAGCGCGGGGGACAGGGGGTATGACGAGCAGTACTTC. Protein sequence: CASSAGDRGYDEQYF.

In this sample, this clone turned up a few times. Written as DNA, the CDR3 is TGTGCCAGCAGCCCGGGGACTCTTTGGTCACCCCTCCACTTT. Residues: CASSPGTLWSPLHF. The chain uses TRBV9 and TRBJ1-6; the D gene is possibly TRBD1 (5 bases). The CDR3 loop spans 14 amino acids. V lost 4 bases, J lost 10 bases, and 15 bases lay in between. In germline, CDR1 is SGDLS, CDR2 YYNGEE.

The chain has TRBV9 and TRBJ2-7; TRBD1 matches at 9 bases. Unmatched junction bases numbered 7, after V lost 3 bases and J lost 3 bases. Germline loops: CDR1 SGDLS, CDR2 YYNGEE. The CDR3 has 15 amino acids. The CDR3 DNA reads as TGTGCCAGCAGCGCTCAAACGACAGGGGGCTACGAGCAGTACTTC. It translates to CASSAQTTGGYEQYF.

The chain employs TRBV5-3 and TRBJ2-3; D is undetermined. TRBV5-3 is reported as an ORF; its role is uncertain. The V and J ends lost 5 bases and 7 bases respectively, with 11 bases between them. The CDR3 has 12 residues. CDR3 sequence (DNA): TGTGCCAGAAGTCCAGGAAGAAATACGCAGTATTTT. This encodes CARSPGRNTQYF.

The chain carries TRBV6-1 and TRBJ1-1; D perhaps matches TRBD1 (6 bases). This CDR3 is 15 amino acids long. V was clipped by 3 bases and J by 4 bases, with 15 bases between them. Germline V lookup: CDR1 MNHNS, CDR2 SASEGT. The DNA for the CDR3 is TGTGCCAGCAGTGATTTTATGCGGGGGGCCACTGAAGCTTTCTTT. The encoded protein is CASSDFMRGATEAFF.

This rearrangement joins TRBV2 to TRBJ2-2; 8 nucleotides line up with TRBD2. The J segment lost 7 bases and the V segment lost 3 bases, leaving 4 bases of the junction unmatched. Germline-derived CDR1 and CDR2 are SNHLY and FYNNEI. The CDR3 is 14 residues long. The CDR3 region is CASSDQRGIGELFF. The CDR3, as DNA: TGTGCCAGCAGTGATCAGCGGGGGATCGGGGAGCTGTTTTTT.

The genes are TRBV7-6 and TRBJ2-2; 7 positions agree with TRBD1. The V and J ends lost 3 bases and 5 bases, in that order; junction bases with no gene match: 6. Looked up from germline, CDR1 is SGHVS and CDR2 is FNYEAQ. The CDR3 has 15 amino acids. CDR3 nucleotides: TGTGCCAGCAGCTTGCAGCCGGACAGGACCGGGGAGCTGTTTTTT. It is translated as CASSLQPDRTGELFF. Looking up the rest from reference TRBV7-6 and TRBJ2-2 gives the full variable domain: GAGVSQSPRYKVTKRGQDVALRCDPISGHVSLYWYRQALGQGPEFLTYFNYEAQQDKSGLPNDRFSAERPEGSISTLTIQRTEQRDSAMYRCASSLQPDRTGELFFGEGSRLTVL.

The V call is TRBV7-3, the J call TRBJ2-1, with 7 bases matching TRBD1. The CDR3 is 15 amino acids. The J segment lost 6 bases and the V segment lost 4 bases, leaving 9 bases of the junction unmatched. The germline V gene encodes CDR1 SGHTA and CDR2 FQGTGA. CDR3 residues: CASSSGQVGINEQFF. The CDR3 region has the DNA TGTGCCAGCAGCTCCGGACAGGTCGGGATCAATGAGCAGTTCTTC. Looking up the rest from reference TRBV7-3 and TRBJ2-1 gives the full variable domain: GAGVSQTPSNKVTEKGKYVELRCDPISGHTALYWYRQSLGQGPEFLIYFQGTGAADDSGLPNDRFFAVRPEGSVSTLKIQRTERGDSAVYLCASSSGQVGINEQFFGPGTRLTVL.

The V gene is TRBV3-1 (or the pseudogene TRBV3-2), the J gene TRBJ2-7, with a tentative D call TRBD2 (5 bases). This CDR3 comprises 16 residues. V lost 5 bases, J lost 3 bases, and 20 bases lay in between. Germline V lookup: CDR1 LGHDT, CDR2 YNNKEL (reference sequence). As DNA, the CDR3 is TGTGCCAGCAGCAAGGGAGTGACTAACCTTCTCTACGAGCAGTACTTC. Its protein is CASSKGVTNLLYEQYF.

The chain couples TRBV11-2 to TRBJ2-7, with TRBD1 matching over 8 bases. CDR3 length equals 14 residues. J was trimmed by 3 bases and V by 0 bases; bases with no gene match: 1. Germline V gene lookup returns CDR1 SGHAT and CDR2 FQNNGV. CDR3 coding DNA: TGTGCCAGCAGCTTAGATGGACAGGGCTACGAGCAGTACTTC. It yields the protein CASSLDGQGYEQYF.

V gene TRBV24-1 combines with J gene TRBJ2-7, with D possibly matching TRBD1 (6 bases). V lost 5 bases and J 0 bases, leaving 13 bases between the germline ends. Germline V gene lookup returns CDR1 KGHDR and CDR2 SFDVKD. This CDR3 has 15 residues. The CDR3: CATSGPGVGSYEQYF. In DNA form, the CDR3 reads TGTGCCACCAGTGGACCAGGGGTGGGCTCCTACGAGCAGTACTTC.

This rearrangement joins TRBV19 to TRBJ2-7, with TRBD1 matching 7 bases. Trimming removed 3 bases from V and 2 bases from J; junction bases left unmatched: 1. The CDR3 has 13 residues. Germline lookup yields CDR1 LNHDA and CDR2 SQIVND (reference sequence). CDR3 amino acids: CASSIGQAYEQYF. CDR3 DNA sequence: TGTGCCAGTAGTATCGGACAGGCCTACGAGCAGTACTTC. Supplemented by reference TRBV19 and TRBJ2-7, the full variable domain reads DGGITQSPKYLFRKEGQNVTLSCEQNLNHDAMYWYRQDPGQGLRLIYYSQIVNDFQKGDIAEGYSVSREKKESFPLTVTSAQKNPTAFYLCASSIGQAYEQYFGPGTRLTVT.